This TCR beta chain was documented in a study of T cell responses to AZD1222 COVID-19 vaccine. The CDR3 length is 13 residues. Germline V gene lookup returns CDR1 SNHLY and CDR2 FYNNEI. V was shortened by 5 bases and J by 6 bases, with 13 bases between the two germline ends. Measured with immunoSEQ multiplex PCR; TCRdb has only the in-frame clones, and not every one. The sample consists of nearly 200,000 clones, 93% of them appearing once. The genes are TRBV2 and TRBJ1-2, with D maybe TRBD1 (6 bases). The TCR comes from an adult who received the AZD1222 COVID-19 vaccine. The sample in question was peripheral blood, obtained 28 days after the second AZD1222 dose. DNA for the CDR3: TGTGCCAGCAGTCCGGAGGGGGGCGATGGCTACACCTTC. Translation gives CASSPEGGDGYTF.